Included here is one T cell receptor (beta chain) sequence, with context. Random hexamers served to reverse transcribe roughly 0.45 to 1 ug RNA. Multiplex PCR with immunoSEQ amplified the TCR beta CDR3 across 54 Vbeta and 13 Jbeta. TCRdb ran MiXCR on the immunoSEQ multiplex PCR reads and lists one entry per CDR3 protein. Of fewer than 150,000 distinct CDR3 sequences in the sample, approximately 89% are singletons; the top ten hold over 0.2%. With V trimmed by 5 bases and J by 5 bases, 5 bases remained unmatched. The CDR3 extends over 13 amino acids. Germline CDR1 and CDR2: SGHAT and FQNNGV. This sample was taken from a study of CD8 T cells in Susac syndrome.

Sample: CD8+ T cells from PBMCs. The chain joins TRBV11-2 to TRBJ1-1; 7 nucleotides match TRBD1. The source is a human donor with multiple sclerosis. The CDR3: CASSEGGWTEAFF. In DNA form, the CDR3 reads TGTGCCAGCAGCGAAGGGGGCTGGACTGAAGCTTTCTTT.